What follows are 24 T cell receptor beta chains derived from one specimen sequenced in a study of cytomegalovirus exposure and HLA in healthy donors. This PCR relied on a set of 60 Vbeta primers and 13 Jbeta primers. Data came from immunoSEQ multiplex PCR; TCRdb stores just in-frame clones and leaves some out. The table lists about 110,000 clones, about 70% of them singletons, with around 6.4% in the top ten. The sequencing sample was made of PBMCs. These receptors all come from a woman in her forties or fifties in good health and CMV-seropositive.

The V and J genes are TRBV28 and TRBJ2-1, with 11 bases that match TRBD1. After removal of 4 bases from V and 4 bases from J, the junction contained 3 bases not matched to a gene. The CDR3 runs to 15 residues. Germline-derived CDR1 and CDR2 are MDHEN and SYDVKM. As DNA, the CDR3 is TGTGCCAGCAGTTCGGGACAGGGGGGTTACAATGAGCAGTTCTTC. Translating gives CASSSGQGGYNEQFF. Supplemented by reference TRBV28 and TRBJ2-1, the full variable domain reads DVKVTQSSRYLVKRTGEKVFLECVQDMDHENMFWYRQDPGLGLRLIYFSYDVKMKEKGDIPEGYSVSREKKERFSLILESASTNQTSMYLCASSSGQGGYNEQFFGPGTRLTVL.

The chain couples TRBV7-2 to TRBJ2-7; 8 nucleotides align to TRBD1. Germline V lookup: CDR1 SGHTA, CDR2 FQGNSA. The length of the CDR3 is 16 residues. With 5 bases clipped from V and 0 bases from J, the junction kept 9 bases outside the gene matches. The CDR3, as DNA: TGTGCCAGCAGCCTGAGGTCGGGACAGGCCTCCTACGAGCAGTACTTC. Translating it yields CASSLRSGQASYEQYF.

This chain links TRBV2 with TRBJ2-7; 7 bases map to TRBD1. Germline trimming cut 8 bases from V and 4 bases from J; bases unmatched to any gene: 8. The CDR3 sequence is 13 residues long. CDR1 and CDR2 (germline): SNHLY, FYNNEI. The CDR3 DNA reads TGTGCCAGCGGACGGACAGGTCAGTACGAGCAGTACTTC. Encoded protein: CASGRTGQYEQYF.

There are a few counts of this clone. The same CDR3 arises from other DNA sequences in this sample as well. The rearrangement joins TRBV5-4 to TRBJ2-2, with no clear D. This CDR3 has 13 amino acids. CDR1 and CDR2 from the germline V gene are SGHNT and YYREEE (reference sequence). V lost 0 bases and J 3 bases, leaving 3 bases between the germline ends. The CDR3 here is CASSLVDTGELFF. CDR3 nucleotide sequence: TGTGCCAGCAGCTTGGTCGACACCGGGGAGCTGTTTTTT.

This sequence joins TRBV21-1 and TRBJ1-4; TRBD1, the D gene given by the table, was not confirmed from the DNA. TRBV21-1 is a documented pseudogene. The CDR3 runs to 21 residues. CDR3 region: CASSKTARTAILTSTNEKLFF. CDR3 coding DNA: TGTGCCAGCAGCAAGACCGCACGAACAGCCATCCTTACCTCAACTAATGAAAAACTGTTTTTT.

The J gene is TRBJ1-2, the V gene TRBV4-1, with D uncertain. Trimming took 1 base from V and 5 from J, leaving 11 bases between them. CDR3 length: 14 amino acids. Looked up from germline, CDR1 is MGHRA and CDR2 is YSYEKL. The CDR3 region is CASSQVSGHYGYTF. The CDR3 DNA is TGCGCCAGCAGCCAAGTCAGCGGTCATTATGGCTACACCTTC.

The gene calls are TRBV28 and TRBJ1-3; no clear D gene. Germline loops: CDR1 MDHEN, CDR2 SYDVKM. The CDR3 is 13 residues long. Deletions cut 5 bases from V and 0 bases from J, with 5 bases between. Here the CDR3 reads CASSLYSGNTIYF. CDR3 nucleotide sequence: TGTGCCAGCAGTCTCTACTCTGGAAACACCATATATTTT.

CDR3 protein: CASTRGYGYTF. DNA of the CDR3: TGTGCCAGCACGAGGGGGTATGGCTACACCTTC. This chain uses TRBV28 with TRBJ1-2, with D tentatively TRBD1 (6 bases). CDR1 is MDHEN and CDR2 is SYDVKM in the germline V gene. Trimming took 7 bases from V and 5 from J, leaving 8 bases between them. CDR3 length equals 11 residues.

This chain connects TRBV9 to TRBJ2-3; TRBD1 matches at 10 bases. The CDR3 is 16 amino acids. Germline CDR1 reads SGDLS; CDR2 reads YYNGEE. V lost 3 bases, J lost 5 bases, and 9 bases stayed unmatched. This chain's CDR3 is CASSAGDRGFGDTQYF. The CDR3 DNA reads TGTGCCAGCAGCGCGGGGGACAGGGGTTTTGGAGATACGCAGTATTTT.

The gene calls are TRBV7-2 and TRBJ1-1, with a tentative D call TRBD1 (6 bases). Per germline, CDR1 SGHTA and CDR2 FQGNSA. The V gene lost 4 bases and the J gene lost 3 bases, with 12 bases spanning the gap. CDR3 size: 14 residues. This CDR3 reads CASSSGQWDTEAFF. DNA for the CDR3: TGTGCCAGCAGCTCAGGACAGTGGGACACTGAAGCTTTCTTT.

V is TRBV19 and J is TRBJ2-7, with D maybe TRBD1 (6 bases). CDR3 length equals 14 residues. Germline CDR1 is LNHDA and CDR2 is SQIVND (reference sequence). V shed 6 bases and J shed 6 bases, with 18 bases lying between them. The chain's CDR3 is CASSPRDILVEQYF. DNA of the CDR3: TGTGCCAGTAGCCCTAGGGACATTTTGGTCGAGCAGTACTTC.

The chain carries TRBV5-1 and TRBJ2-5, with 10 bases that match TRBD1. CDR3 length: 16 residues. V shed 4 bases, J shed 5 bases, and the junction held 11 bases outside the gene matches. The V gene's germline CDR1 is SGHRS and CDR2 YFSETQ. CDR3 nucleotides: TGCGCCAGCAGCACCGCCGGGACAGGGGATCTCGAGACCCAGTACTTC. Residues: CASSTAGTGDLETQYF.

The count of this clone is one. The chain recombines TRBV18 with TRBJ1-2; D is undetermined. Germline-derived CDR1 and CDR2 are KGHSH and LQKENI. This CDR3 is built from 17 residues. The germline V and J ends were trimmed by 1 base and 1 base, with 16 bases remaining between them. CDR3 sequence: CASSPLGRSSSNYGYTF. The CDR3 DNA reads TGTGCCAGCTCACCACTCGGTAGGAGCAGCAGTAACTATGGCTACACCTTC.

The V gene is TRBV6-4, the J gene TRBJ1-4; D gene ambiguous. The CDR3 is 13 amino acids. Looked up from germline, CDR1 is MRHNA and CDR2 is SNTAGT. Trimming shortened V by 7 bases and J by 8 bases, and 14 bases separated the two germline ends. CDR3 DNA: TGTGCCAGCACTTTAGGAGGTGGGGAAAAACTGTTTTTT. It encodes CASTLGGGEKLFF.

This clone was counted a few times. This chain joins TRBV14 and TRBJ1-3; D possibly corresponds to TRBD1 (6 bases). V was pared by 6 bases and J by 4 bases, with 13 bases between. CDR1 and CDR2 from the germline V gene are SGHDN and FVKESK. The CDR3 runs 14 residues. Written as DNA, the CDR3 is TGTGCCAGCAGACCACAGGGCCCAGGAAACACCATATATTTT. The encoded protein is CASRPQGPGNTIYF. The full variable domain, with the rest looked up from reference TRBV14 and TRBJ1-3, is EAGVTQFPSHSVIEKGQTVTLRCDPISGHDNLYWYRRVMGKEIKFLLHFVKESKQDESGMPNNRFLAERTGGTYSTLKVQPAELEDSGVYFCASRPQGPGNTIYFGEGSWLTVV.

The chain couples TRBV6-1 to TRBJ1-1; D is perhaps TRBD1 (5 bases). V was pared by 6 bases and J by 6 bases, with 17 bases between. Germline V gene sequence: CDR1 MNHNS, CDR2 SASEGT. CDR3 size: 14 residues. This chain's CDR3 is CASRPPQGGAEAFF. The DNA of the CDR3 is TGTGCCAGCAGGCCCCCTCAGGGCGGGGCTGAAGCTTTCTTT.

V gene TRBV5-6 combines with J gene TRBJ1-6; D ambiguous. The germline V gene has CDR1 SGHDT and CDR2 YYEEEE. Between the trimmed V and J ends, which lost 2 bases and 7 bases, there was a span of 7 bases. CDR3 size: 13 residues. The CDR3 is CASSFGGNSPLHF. CDR3 in DNA: TGTGCCAGCAGCTTCGGCGGGAATTCACCCCTCCACTTT.

To note about this clone: The final CDR3 position lacks the conserved phenylalanine or tryptophan, pointing to a likely read error. This chain uses TRBV27 with TRBJ2-7; possible D gene TRBD1, 7 bases. The germline CDR1 and CDR2 sequences are MNHEY and SMNVEV (reference sequence). V dropped 5 bases and J dropped 2 bases, with 13 bases sitting between them. This CDR3 is 14 amino acids long. For the CDR3, the DNA is TGTGCCAGCAGTCGGCAGGGGGGCACCTACGAGCAGTACCTC. Translating it yields CASSRQGGTYEQYL.

The chain carries TRBV6-5 and TRBJ2-7, with a possible D match to TRBD1 (6 bases). The CDR3 length is 15 residues. Deletions cut 6 bases from V and 0 bases from J, with 15 bases between. Germline values: CDR1 MNHEY, CDR2 SVGAGI. Here the CDR3 DNA reads TGTGCCAGCAGCCTACAGGGCCTTCCCTCCTACGAGCAGTACTTC. Residues: CASSLQGLPSYEQYF.

The sample holds one count of this clone. The rearrangement joins TRBV11-2 to TRBJ2-1; 9 bases fit TRBD1. There are 15 residues in the CDR3. Trimming cost V 5 bases and J 4 bases; bases outside gene matches: 6. CDR1 and CDR2 (germline): SGHAT, FQNNGV. DNA for the CDR3: TGTGCCAGCAGCCTGGGACAGGGATTTTACAATGAGCAGTTCTTC. As protein: CASSLGQGFYNEQFF. The entire variable domain, with the rest obtained from reference TRBV11-2 and TRBJ2-1, is as follows: EAGVAQSPRYKIIEKRQSVAFWCNPISGHATLYWYQQILGQGPKLLIQFQNNGVVDDSQLPKDRFSAERLKGVDSTLKIQPAKLEDSAVYLCASSLGQGFYNEQFFGPGTRLTVL.

J is TRBJ1-5 and V is TRBV28, with 8 bases lining up with TRBD1. Germline values: CDR1 MDHEN, CDR2 SYDVKM. The V segment lost 8 bases and the J segment 5 bases; nucleotides outside the gene matches: 17. The CDR3 spans 17 residues. The CDR3 DNA sequence: TGTGCCAGCCACCCCGGAGGACAGGGCCTAACTTATCAGCCCCAGCATTTT. Protein product: CASHPGGQGLTYQPQHF.

For the CDR3, the DNA is TGTGCCAGCAGTTTGGTGGGGAGGAGCACTGAAGCTTTCTTT. Translated, it gives CASSLVGRSTEAFF. The V and J genes are TRBV6-4 and TRBJ1-1; D not resolved. V was shortened by 5 bases and J by 4 bases, with 14 bases between the two germline ends. Germline V gives CDR1 MRHNA, CDR2 SNTAGT. CDR3 length equals 14 residues.

There are a few counts of this clone. This chain links TRBV7-9 with TRBJ1-1; D might be TRBD1 (5 bases). Germline CDR1 and CDR2: SEHNR and FQNEAQ (reference sequence). CDR3 length: 17 amino acids. The V and J ends lost 1 base and 0 bases respectively, with 15 bases between them. Here the CDR3 reads CASSLVRALSMNTEAFF. CDR3 sequence (DNA): TGTGCCAGCAGCTTAGTCAGGGCCCTGAGCATGAACACTGAAGCTTTCTTT.

The rearrangement uses TRBV7-2 and TRBJ1-1, with TRBD1 matching 7 bases. This CDR3 has 17 residues. Germline loops: CDR1 SGHTA, CDR2 FQGNSA. J was trimmed by 2 bases and V by 3 bases; bases with no gene match: 12. CDR3: CASSLRPGGLGNTEAFF. The CDR3, as DNA: TGTGCCAGCAGCTTGCGGCCAGGGGGGTTGGGAAACACTGAAGCTTTCTTT.